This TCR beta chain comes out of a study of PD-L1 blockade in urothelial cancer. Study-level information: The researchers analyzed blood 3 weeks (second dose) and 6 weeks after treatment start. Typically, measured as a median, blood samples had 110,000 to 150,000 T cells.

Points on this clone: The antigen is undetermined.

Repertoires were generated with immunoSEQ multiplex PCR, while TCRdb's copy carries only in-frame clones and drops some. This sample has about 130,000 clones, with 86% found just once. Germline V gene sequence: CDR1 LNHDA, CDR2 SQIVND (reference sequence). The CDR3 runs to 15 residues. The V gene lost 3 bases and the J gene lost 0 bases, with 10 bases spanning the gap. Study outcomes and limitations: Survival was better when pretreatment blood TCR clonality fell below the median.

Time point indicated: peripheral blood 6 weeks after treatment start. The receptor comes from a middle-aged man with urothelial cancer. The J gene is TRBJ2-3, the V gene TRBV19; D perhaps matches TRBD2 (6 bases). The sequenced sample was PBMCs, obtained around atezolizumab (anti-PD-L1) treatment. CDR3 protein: CASSIPRGSTDTQYF. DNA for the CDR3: TGTGCCAGTAGTATCCCGCGGGGTAGCACAGATACGCAGTATTTT.